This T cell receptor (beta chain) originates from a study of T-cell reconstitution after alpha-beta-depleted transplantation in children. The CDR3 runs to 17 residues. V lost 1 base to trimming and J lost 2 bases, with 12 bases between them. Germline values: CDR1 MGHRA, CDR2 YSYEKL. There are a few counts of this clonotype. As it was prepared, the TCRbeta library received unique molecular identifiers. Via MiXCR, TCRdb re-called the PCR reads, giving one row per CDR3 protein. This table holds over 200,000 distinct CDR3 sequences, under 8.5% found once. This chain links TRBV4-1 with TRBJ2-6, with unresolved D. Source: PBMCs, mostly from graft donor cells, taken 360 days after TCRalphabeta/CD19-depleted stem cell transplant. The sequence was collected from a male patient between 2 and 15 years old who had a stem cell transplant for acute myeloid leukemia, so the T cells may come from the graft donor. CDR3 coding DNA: TGCGCCAGCAGCCAAGTAGAGACGGCGGCTGGGGCCAACGTCCTGACTTTC. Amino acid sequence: CASSQVETAAGANVLTF.